Below, 20 T cell receptor beta chains from the same sample are listed, as sequenced in a study of blood T cell repertoires in COVID-19. Here immunoSEQ multiplex PCR was the method, and the copy in TCRdb shows in-frame clones only, minus some. This table holds roughly 390,000 clones, approximately 81% found once. The sequenced material came from peripheral blood. These receptors were collected from a woman aged 18-35 years with acute or convalescent COVID-19.

J is TRBJ2-7 and V is TRBV12-5, with a possible D match to TRBD1 (6 bases). Germline V gene lookup returns CDR1 LGHNT and CDR2 FRNRAP. Trimming removed 3 bases from V and 9 bases from J, with 12 bases in between. The CDR3 is made up of 12 amino acids. CDR3 amino acids: CASGFEQGRQYF. CDR3 in DNA: TGTGCTAGTGGTTTCGAACAGGGCCGGCAGTACTTC.

The chain is built from TRBV5-6 and TRBJ2-5; TRBD2 agrees at 12 bases. The CDR3 spans 18 residues. V gave up 2 bases and J gave up 5 bases; unmatched junction bases: 13. The germline V gene has CDR1 SGHDT and CDR2 YYEEEE. The CDR3 here is CASSFYGSTSGSDETQYF. The CDR3 region has the DNA TGTGCCAGCAGCTTTTACGGGTCGACTAGCGGGAGCGATGAGACCCAGTACTTC. Supplemented by reference TRBV5-6 and TRBJ2-5, the full variable domain reads DAGVTQSPTHLIKTRGQQVTLRCSPKSGHDTVSWYQQALGQGPQFIFQYYEEEERQRGNFPDRFSGHQFPNYSSELNVNALLLGDSALYLCASSFYGSTSGSDETQYFGPGTRLLVL.

The chain couples TRBV30 to TRBJ1-2; TRBD1 agrees at 8 bases. The germline gives CDR1 GTSNPN, CDR2 SVGIG (reference sequence). CDR3 length: 13 amino acids. Trimming removed 2 bases from V and 5 bases from J; junction bases left unmatched: 4. This CDR3 reads CAWSSGGEYGYTF. DNA of the CDR3: TGTGCCTGGAGTTCAGGGGGCGAATATGGCTACACCTTC.

The CDR3 here is CASSIFVETRSTDTQYF. The CDR3 nucleotides read TGTGCCAGTAGTATTTTCGTCGAGACTAGAAGCACAGATACGCAGTATTTT. V gene TRBV19 combines with J gene TRBJ2-3, with a weak D call TRBD2 (6 bases). Trimming took off 3 bases at V and 0 bases at J, with 16 bases between the two ends. Germline values: CDR1 LNHDA, CDR2 SQIVND (reference sequence). The CDR3 consists of 17 residues.

This clone was observed once. This rearrangement joins TRBV2 to TRBJ2-5, with 9 nucleotides matching TRBD1. With 3 bases clipped from V and 5 bases from J, the junction kept 7 bases outside the gene matches. The CDR3 runs 15 residues. Germline loops: CDR1 SNHLY, CDR2 FYNNEI. The CDR3: CASSEGQGEGETQYF. DNA of the CDR3: TGTGCCAGCAGTGAGGGACAGGGTGAGGGGGAGACCCAGTACTTC.

The rearrangement uses TRBV24-1 and TRBJ2-2; TRBD1 aligns across 8 bases. J gave up 0 bases and V 0 bases, and 5 bases lay outside the gene matches. CDR3 size: 18 residues. CDR1 KGHDR and CDR2 SFDVKD come from the germline V gene. CDR3 sequence (DNA): TGTGCCACCAGTGATTTGCAATACAGGGGGGCGAACACCGGGGAGCTGTTTTTT. This encodes CATSDLQYRGANTGELFF.

The rearrangement uses TRBV7-8 and TRBJ1-5; D may be TRBD1 (6 bases). The CDR3 loop spans 15 amino acids. Trimming took 5 bases from V and 4 from J, leaving 15 bases between them. Looked up from germline, CDR1 is SGHVS and CDR2 is FQNEAQ. DNA for the CDR3: TGTGCCAGCAGCCTACAGGGTTCAGGGAATCAGCCCCAGCATTTT. It yields the protein CASSLQGSGNQPQHF.

The V call is TRBV2, the J call TRBJ1-1, with TRBD1 identical over 9 bases. The ends lost 4 bases at V and 4 bases at J; junction bases unmatched: 10. CDR1 and CDR2 from the germline V gene are SNHLY and FYNNEI. CDR3 length equals 16 residues. The CDR3 loop reads CASSAVPGQGTTEAFF. The DNA for the CDR3 is TGTGCCAGCAGTGCCGTCCCGGGACAGGGTACCACTGAAGCTTTCTTT.

This clone was counted once. The chain couples TRBV18 to TRBJ2-6; 9 bases are a match to TRBD1. V lost 3 bases to trimming and J lost 1 base; unmatched junction nucleotides: 4. Per the germline V gene, CDR1 is KGHSH and CDR2 is LQKENI. The CDR3 is 17 amino acids. Written as DNA, the CDR3 is TGTGCCAGCTCACCGGACAGGGGAGGGTCTGGGGCCAACGTCCTGACTTTC. This sequence encodes CASSPDRGGSGANVLTF.

This clone appeared a single time. The V and J genes are TRBV7-9 and TRBJ2-5; D may be TRBD1 (5 bases). This CDR3 is built from 14 residues. The germline CDR1 and CDR2 sequences are SEHNR and FQNEAQ (reference sequence). Trimming shortened V by 0 bases and J by 5 bases, and 10 bases separated the two germline ends. CDR3 nucleotide sequence: TGTGCCAGCAGCTTAGCGCAGGGTATGGAGACCCAGTACTTC. This codes for CASSLAQGMETQYF.

This chain links TRBV27 with TRBJ1-5; possibly TRBD1 for D (6 bases). The germline V and J ends were trimmed by 6 bases and 6 bases, with 15 bases remaining between them. Germline V gene sequence: CDR1 MNHEY, CDR2 SMNVEV (reference sequence). The length of the CDR3 is 14 residues. CDR3 DNA sequence: TGTGCCAGCAGCGAGACAGGATTCAGTCAGCCCCAGCATTTT. Residues: CASSETGFSQPQHF.

This chain uses TRBV27 with TRBJ2-7, with D unresolved. The CDR3 is 12 amino acids. Germline-derived CDR1 and CDR2 are MNHEY and SMNVEV (reference sequence). The V end was cut by 4 bases, the J end by 5 bases, with 9 bases between. The CDR3 reads CASSSLNHEQYF. CDR3 nucleotide sequence: TGTGCCAGCAGTTCTCTAAACCACGAGCAGTACTTC.

The chain carries TRBV4-1 and TRBJ2-3, with 10 bases fitting TRBD2. The V and J ends lost 1 base and 2 bases, in that order; junction bases with no gene match: 15. Germline V lookup: CDR1 MGHRA, CDR2 YSYEKL. The CDR3 extends over 20 amino acids. CDR3 DNA sequence: TGCGCCAGCAGCCAAGGTGGGCGGCTAGCGGGAGAAAGATACACAGATACGCAGTATTTT. It specifies CASSQGGRLAGERYTDTQYF.

J is TRBJ1-2 and V is TRBV19; D is unresolved. The V end was cut by 4 bases, the J end by 1 base, with 13 bases between. Germline V gives CDR1 LNHDA, CDR2 SQIVND (reference sequence). The CDR3 contains 15 residues. DNA for the CDR3: TGTGCCAGTAGTACCACAGTAGAGCTTAACTATGGCTACACCTTC. It codes for CASSTTVELNYGYTF.

V and J are TRBV2 and TRBJ1-2; tentatively, D is TRBD1 (6 bases). The CDR3 consists of 15 residues. Per germline, CDR1 SNHLY and CDR2 FYNNEI. Trimming cost V 3 bases and J 8 bases, with 19 bases left between them. The CDR3 loop reads CASSETRGRGRGYTF. Here the CDR3 DNA reads TGTGCCAGCAGTGAGACCAGGGGTAGGGGTAGAGGCTACACCTTC.

This chain connects TRBV6-6 to TRBJ1-5; TRBD1 matches 9 bases. Unmatched junction bases numbered 8, after V lost 7 bases and J lost 4 bases. Germline V gives CDR1 MNHNY, CDR2 SVGAGI (reference sequence). The CDR3 has 15 amino acids. CDR3 bases: TGTGCCAGCACCCCGGGACAGGGTAAGAATCAGCCCCAGCATTTT. Protein: CASTPGQGKNQPQHF.

J is TRBJ2-5 and V is TRBV2, with 11 nucleotides matching TRBD2. The V segment lost 4 bases and the J segment 5 bases; nucleotides outside the gene matches: 6. Germline assignment: CDR1 SNHLY and CDR2 FYNNEI. The CDR3 runs 15 residues. As DNA, the CDR3 is TGTGCCAGCAGTGTAGCGGGGGGGTACTCGGAGACCCAGTACTTC. Protein: CASSVAGGYSETQYF.

This clone showed up just a few times. The chain links TRBV6-1 to TRBJ2-7; D call uncertain. CDR3 length equals 14 residues. Trimming cost V 3 bases and J 0 bases, with 9 bases left between them. Germline values: CDR1 MNHNS, CDR2 SASEGT. The CDR3 DNA reads as TGTGCCAGCAGTGAGAAGGAGCTCTCCTACGAGCAGTACTTC. Translation: CASSEKELSYEQYF.

This chain connects TRBV12-5 to TRBJ2-3, with a tentative D call TRBD1 (5 bases). The CDR3 consists of 14 residues. The germline V and J ends were trimmed by 2 bases and 4 bases, with 10 bases remaining between them. CDR1 LGHNT and CDR2 FRNRAP come from the germline V gene. This chain's CDR3 is CASGLLQGSDTQYF. CDR3 DNA sequence: TGTGCTAGTGGTTTGCTTCAGGGTTCAGATACGCAGTATTTT.

The chain links TRBV18 to TRBJ1-6; 7 nucleotides agree with TRBD1. This CDR3 region has 17 residues. Germline-derived CDR1 and CDR2 are KGHSH and LQKENI. Trimming removed 6 bases from V and 6 bases from J; junction bases left unmatched: 14. CDR3 amino acids: CASSQVPRGLGNSPLHF. CDR3 nucleotide sequence: TGTGCCAGCTCCCAAGTGCCGAGGGGGCTAGGTAATTCACCCCTCCACTTT.